Sequencing of this T cell receptor (beta chain) was carried out in a study of blood T cells in healthy people across ages. Trimming left V 5 bases short and J 2 bases short, with 10 bases between. Germline V gene lookup returns CDR1 SGHRS and CDR2 YFSETQ. This CDR3 has 13 amino acids. The second PCR ran about 6 to 12 cycles with a sample-barcoded 5' primer and J-beta primers. Each CDR3 protein is one row after TCRdb ran MiXCR on the 5' RACE reads. The data show about 1.4 million distinct CDR3 sequences, 55% to 75% seen once. The V and J genes are TRBV5-1 and TRBJ2-5, with D maybe TRBD2 (5 bases). Sample: blood. This receptor was identified in a man between 18 and 35 years old in good health. CDR3 DNA: TGCGCCAGCAGTAAACGGGGACAAGAGACCCAGTACTTC. Protein: CASSKRGQETQYF.